This TCR beta chain was recovered during a study of control samples from healthy donors and cancer patients. Germline V lookup: CDR1 MDHEN, CDR2 SYDVKM. The CDR3 runs 13 residues. The trim removed 6 bases at V and 3 bases at J, leaving 5 bases unmatched. Sequenced by immunoSEQ multiplex PCR; TCRdb stores in-frame clones only, minus some. The sample includes about 97,000 clones, about 92% seen only once; the top ten take 2.5%. The chain is built from TRBV28 and TRBJ2-7; the match to TRBD1 covers 7 bases. Sequencing was carried out using blood. The source is a young woman in good health. CDR3 amino acids: CASSLAGGYEQYF. As DNA, the CDR3 is TGTGCCAGCAGCTTGGCAGGGGGCTACGAGCAGTACTTC.